This TCR beta chain was captured by sequencing in a study of blood T cell repertoires in COVID-19. Trimming shortened V by 5 bases and J by 1 base, and 8 bases separated the two germline ends. Per germline, CDR1 SGHTA and CDR2 FQGNSA. CDR3 length: 13 amino acids. Only in-frame clones appear in the TCRdb table, and some are missing; sequencing was by immunoSEQ multiplex PCR. The sample has fewer than 600,000 clones; more than 75% are singletons. The chain has TRBV7-2 and TRBJ2-5; no reliable D call. This receptor was obtained from a woman in her thirties or forties who had recovered from COVID-19. Sample: PBMCs or T cells enriched from blood (not recorded which). In DNA, the CDR3 is TGTGCCAGCAGCCCCGTCTCCCAAGAGACCCAGTACTTC. This gives the protein CASSPVSQETQYF.